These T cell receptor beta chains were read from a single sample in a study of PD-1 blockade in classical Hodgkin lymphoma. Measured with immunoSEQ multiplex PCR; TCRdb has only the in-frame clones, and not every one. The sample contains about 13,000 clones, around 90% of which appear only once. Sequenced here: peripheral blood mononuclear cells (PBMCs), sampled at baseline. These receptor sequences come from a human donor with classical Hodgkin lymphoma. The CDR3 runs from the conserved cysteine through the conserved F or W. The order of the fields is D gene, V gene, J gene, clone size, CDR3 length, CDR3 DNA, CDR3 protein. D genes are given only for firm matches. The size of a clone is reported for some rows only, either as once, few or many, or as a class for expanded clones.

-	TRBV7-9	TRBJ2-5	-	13	TGTGCCAGCAGCCCCTCGGGAGAAGAGACCCAGTACTTC	CASSPSGEETQYF
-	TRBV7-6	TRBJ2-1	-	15	TGTGCCAGCAGCTACGCGGTGGGGACCCAGCATGAGCAGTTCTTC	CASSYAVGTQHEQFF
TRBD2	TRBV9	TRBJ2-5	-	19	TGTGCCAGCAGCGCCTCACTAGATCCCGGCGGGGGGTCCAAAGAGACCCAGTACTTC	CASSASLDPGGGSKETQYF
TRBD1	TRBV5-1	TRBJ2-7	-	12	TGCGCCAGCAGCTCCGACAGGGCCGAGCAGTACTTC	CASSSDRAEQYF
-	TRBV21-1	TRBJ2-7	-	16	TGTGCCAGCAGCAAAAGGTCCGCTTCGGGAGCATACGAGCAGTACTTC	CASSKRSASGAYEQYF
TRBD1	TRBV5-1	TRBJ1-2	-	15	TGCGCCAGCAGCTTGGGACAGGGCTTTAACTATGGCTACACCTTC	CASSLGQGFNYGYTF
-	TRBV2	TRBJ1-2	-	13	TGTGCCAGCAGTGAATCCGGCCACTATGGCTACACCTTC	CASSESGHYGYTF
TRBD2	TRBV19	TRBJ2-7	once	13	TGTGCCAGTAAGCGGGACGGCGGGGACGAGCAGTACTTC	CASKRDGGDEQYF
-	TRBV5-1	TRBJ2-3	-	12	TGCGCCAGCAGTTTAAGAACAGATACGCAGTATTTT	CASSLRTDTQYF
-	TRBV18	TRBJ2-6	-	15	TGTGCCAGCTCAGCTGGAAACTCTGGGGCCAACGTCCTGACTTTC	CASSAGNSGANVLTF
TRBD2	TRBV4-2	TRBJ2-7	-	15	TGTGCCAGCAGCCAAGGCCGGGGGGGCTTCTACGAGCAGTACTTC	CASSQGRGGFYEQYF
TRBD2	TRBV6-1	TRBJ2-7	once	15	TGTGCCAGCAGTCTACTAGCGGATCGAAGAGGCGAGCAGTACTTC	CASSLLADRRGEQYF
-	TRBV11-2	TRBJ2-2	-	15	TGTGCCAGCAGCTTTTTGTTGAGGGCTCCCGGGGAGCTGTTTTTT	CASSFLLRAPGELFF
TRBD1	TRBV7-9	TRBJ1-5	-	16	TGTGCCAGCAGCACAAACAGGGGGCCTGGTGGGCAGCCCCAGCATTTT	CASSTNRGPGGQPQHF
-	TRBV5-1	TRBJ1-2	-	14	TGCGCCAGCAGCTTGGCACCCCGGACTCGGGGCTACACCTTC	CASSLAPRTRGYTF
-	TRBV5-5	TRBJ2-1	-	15	TGTGCCGGGAAGGCGGGTATATCAGTTGGCAATGAGCAGTTCTTC	CAGKAGISVGNEQFF
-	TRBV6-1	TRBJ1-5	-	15	TGTGCCAGCAGTGAGACGGACTATAGCAATCAGCCCCAGCATTTT	CASSETDYSNQPQHF
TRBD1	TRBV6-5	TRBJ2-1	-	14	TGTGCCAGCAGTTACTTCCTTAACAGGGGTGAGCAGTTCTTC	CASSYFLNRGEQFF
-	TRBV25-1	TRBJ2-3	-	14	TGTGCCAGCAGTGCTCCAGGCGGGGCAGATACGCAGTATTTT	CASSAPGGADTQYF
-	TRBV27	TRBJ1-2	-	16	TGTGCCAGCAGTCCCAGTTCGAGGGGACCGTCACCGGGCTACACCTTC	CASSPSSRGPSPGYTF
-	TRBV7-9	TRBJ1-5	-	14	TGTGCCAGCAGCACCCGGGACACCAATCAGCCCCAGCATTTT	CASSTRDTNQPQHF